This T cell receptor beta chain appears in the sequencing data of a study of shared clonotypes between healthy human individuals. This clone showed up just once. The assay was immunoSEQ multiplex PCR, and TCRdb's table has in-frame clones only and misses some. Here the sample spans around 990,000 clones, around 77% being singletons. V lost 4 bases and J lost 1, with 8 bases in between. CDR3 length: 13 amino acids. CDR1 SGHTA and CDR2 FQGNSA come from the germline V gene. The source material was memory CD4+ T cells from PBMCs. Indicated subset: CD45RA-negative fraction. This sequence was found in a man between 18 and 29 years old in good health. Some clones in this sample may be carry-over from other donors' samples. The V and J genes are TRBV7-2 and TRBJ2-7; D unclear. In DNA form, the CDR3 reads TGTGCCAGCAGCTACGGCCTGTCCTACGAGCAGTACTTC. As protein: CASSYGLSYEQYF.